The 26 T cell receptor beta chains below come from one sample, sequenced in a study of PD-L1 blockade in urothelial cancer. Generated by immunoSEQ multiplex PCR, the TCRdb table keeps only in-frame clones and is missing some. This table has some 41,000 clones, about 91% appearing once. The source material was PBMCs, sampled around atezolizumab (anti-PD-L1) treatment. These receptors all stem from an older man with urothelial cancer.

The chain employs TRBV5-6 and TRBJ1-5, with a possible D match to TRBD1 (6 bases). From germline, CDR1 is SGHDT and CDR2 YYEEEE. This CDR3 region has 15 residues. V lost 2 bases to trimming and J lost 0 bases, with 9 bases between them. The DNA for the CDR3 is TGTGCCAGCAGCTTCAGGACAGCTAGCAATCAGCCCCAGCATTTT. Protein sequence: CASSFRTASNQPQHF.

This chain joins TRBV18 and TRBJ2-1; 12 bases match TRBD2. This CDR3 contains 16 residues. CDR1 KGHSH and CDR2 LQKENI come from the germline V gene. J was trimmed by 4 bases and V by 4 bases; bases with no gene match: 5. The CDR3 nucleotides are TGTGCCAGCTCACAACAGGGGACTAGCGGGTACAATGAGCAGTTCTTC. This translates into CASSQQGTSGYNEQFF.

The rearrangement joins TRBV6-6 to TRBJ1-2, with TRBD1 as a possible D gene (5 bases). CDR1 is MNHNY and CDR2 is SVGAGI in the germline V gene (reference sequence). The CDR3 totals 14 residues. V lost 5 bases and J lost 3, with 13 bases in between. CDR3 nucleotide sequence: TGTGCCAGCAGTCCACCTGACAGCTACTATGGCTACACCTTC. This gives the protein CASSPPDSYYGYTF.

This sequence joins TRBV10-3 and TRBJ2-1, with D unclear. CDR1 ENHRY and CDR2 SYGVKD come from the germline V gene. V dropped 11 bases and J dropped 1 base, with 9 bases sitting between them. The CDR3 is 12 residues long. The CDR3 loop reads CAAENSYNEQFF. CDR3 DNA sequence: TGTGCCGCCGAGAATTCCTACAATGAGCAGTTCTTC.

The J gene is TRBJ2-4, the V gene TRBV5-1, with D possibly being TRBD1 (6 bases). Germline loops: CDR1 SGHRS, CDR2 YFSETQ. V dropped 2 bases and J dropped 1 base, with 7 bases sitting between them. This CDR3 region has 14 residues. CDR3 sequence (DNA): TGCGCCAGCAGCTTCGGACAGGCCAAAAACATTCAGTACTTC. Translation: CASSFGQAKNIQYF.

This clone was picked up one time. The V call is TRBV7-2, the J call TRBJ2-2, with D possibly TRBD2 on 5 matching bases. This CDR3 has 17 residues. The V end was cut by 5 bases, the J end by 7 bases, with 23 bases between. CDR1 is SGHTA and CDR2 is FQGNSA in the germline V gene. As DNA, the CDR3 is TGTGCCAGCAGCAACCCGCGAAGCGGCCCTGGGGTCGGGGAGCTGTTTTTT. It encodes CASSNPRSGPGVGELFF.

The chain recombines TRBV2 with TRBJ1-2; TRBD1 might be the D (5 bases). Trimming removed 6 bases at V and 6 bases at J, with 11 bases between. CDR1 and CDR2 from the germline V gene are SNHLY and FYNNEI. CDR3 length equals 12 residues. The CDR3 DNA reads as TGTGCCAGCAGCCAGGGCAGGGATGGCTACACCTTC. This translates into CASSQGRDGYTF.

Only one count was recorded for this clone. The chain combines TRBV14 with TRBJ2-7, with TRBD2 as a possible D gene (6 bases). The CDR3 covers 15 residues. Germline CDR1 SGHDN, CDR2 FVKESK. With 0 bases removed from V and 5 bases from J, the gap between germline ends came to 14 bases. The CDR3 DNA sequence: TGTGCCAGCAGCCAAGATCGAGGGTGGGAGGACGAGCAGTACTTC. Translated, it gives CASSQDRGWEDEQYF. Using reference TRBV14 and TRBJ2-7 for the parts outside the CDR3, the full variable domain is EAGVTQFPSHSVIEKGQTVTLRCDPISGHDNLYWYRRVMGKEIKFLLHFVKESKQDESGMPNNRFLAERTGGTYSTLKVQPAELEDSGVYFCASSQDRGWEDEQYFGPGTRLTVT.

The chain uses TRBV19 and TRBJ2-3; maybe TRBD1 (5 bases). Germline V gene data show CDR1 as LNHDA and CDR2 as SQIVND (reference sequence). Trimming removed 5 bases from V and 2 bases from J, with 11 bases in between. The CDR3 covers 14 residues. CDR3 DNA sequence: TGTGCCAGTAGTGGGGCCCAAATCACAGATACGCAGTATTTT. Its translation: CASSGAQITDTQYF.

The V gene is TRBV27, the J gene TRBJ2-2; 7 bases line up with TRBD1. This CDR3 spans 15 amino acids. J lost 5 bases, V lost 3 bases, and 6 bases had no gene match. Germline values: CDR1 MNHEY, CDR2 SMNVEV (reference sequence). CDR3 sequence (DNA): TGTGCCAGCAGTTTGTGGGACAGCACAACCGGGGAGCTGTTTTTT. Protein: CASSLWDSTTGELFF.

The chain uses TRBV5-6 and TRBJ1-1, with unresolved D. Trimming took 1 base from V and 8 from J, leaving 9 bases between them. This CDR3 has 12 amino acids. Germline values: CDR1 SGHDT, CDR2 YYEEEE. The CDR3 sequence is CASSLWQTEAFF. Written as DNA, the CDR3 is TGTGCCAGCAGCTTGTGGCAAACAGAAGCTTTCTTT.

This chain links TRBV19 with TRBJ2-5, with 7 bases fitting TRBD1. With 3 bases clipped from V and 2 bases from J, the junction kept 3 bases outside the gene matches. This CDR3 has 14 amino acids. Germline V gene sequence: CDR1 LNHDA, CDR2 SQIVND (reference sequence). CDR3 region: CASSIPGGQETQYF. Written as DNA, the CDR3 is TGTGCCAGTAGTATCCCAGGGGGACAAGAGACCCAGTACTTC.

The CDR3 here is CAWSVTSIGEQFF. CDR3 nucleotide sequence: TGTGCCTGGAGTGTCACTAGCATAGGTGAGCAGTTCTTC. The chain joins TRBV30 to TRBJ2-1, with TRBD2 as a possible D gene (6 bases). CDR1 GTSNPN and CDR2 SVGIG come from the germline V gene (reference sequence). This CDR3 has 13 residues. Trimming cost V 0 bases and J 9 bases, with 12 bases left between them. Supplemented by reference TRBV30 and TRBJ2-1, the full variable domain reads SQTIHQWPATLVQPVGSPLSLECTVEGTSNPNLYWYRQAAGRGLQLLFYSVGIGQISSEVPQNLSASRPQDRQFILSSKKLLLSDSGFYLCAWSVTSIGEQFFGPGTRLTVL.

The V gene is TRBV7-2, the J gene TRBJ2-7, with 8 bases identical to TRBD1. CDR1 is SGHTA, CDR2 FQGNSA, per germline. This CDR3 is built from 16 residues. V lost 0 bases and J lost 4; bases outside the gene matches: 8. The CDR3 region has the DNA TGTGCCAGCAGCTTAGCGCCGGCAGGGGGCATATACGAGCAGTACTTC. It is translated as CASSLAPAGGIYEQYF.

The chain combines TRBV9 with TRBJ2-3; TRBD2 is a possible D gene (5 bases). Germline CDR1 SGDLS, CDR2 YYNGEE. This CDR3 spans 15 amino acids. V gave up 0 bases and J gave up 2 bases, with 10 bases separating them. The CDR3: CASSVGGNPTDTQYF. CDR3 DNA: TGTGCCAGCAGCGTAGGAGGGAACCCCACAGATACGCAGTATTTT. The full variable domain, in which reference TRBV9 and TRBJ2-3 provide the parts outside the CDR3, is DSGVTQTPKHLITATGQRVTLRCSPRSGDLSVYWYQQSLDQGLQFLIQYYNGEERAKGNILERFSAQQFPDLHSELNLSSLELGDSALYFCASSVGGNPTDTQYFGPGTRLTVL.

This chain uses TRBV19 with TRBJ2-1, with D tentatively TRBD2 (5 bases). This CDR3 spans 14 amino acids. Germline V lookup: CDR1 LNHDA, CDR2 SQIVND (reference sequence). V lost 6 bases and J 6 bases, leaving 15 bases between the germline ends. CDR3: CASRGRLGSNEQFF. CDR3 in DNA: TGTGCCAGTAGGGGGAGACTTGGCTCCAATGAGCAGTTCTTC.

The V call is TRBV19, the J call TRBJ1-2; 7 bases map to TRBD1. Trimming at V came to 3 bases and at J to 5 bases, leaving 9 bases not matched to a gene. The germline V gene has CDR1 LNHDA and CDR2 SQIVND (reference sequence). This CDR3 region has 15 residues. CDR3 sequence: CASSILDRTLYGYTF. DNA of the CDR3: TGTGCCAGTAGTATTTTGGACAGGACCTTATATGGCTACACCTTC.

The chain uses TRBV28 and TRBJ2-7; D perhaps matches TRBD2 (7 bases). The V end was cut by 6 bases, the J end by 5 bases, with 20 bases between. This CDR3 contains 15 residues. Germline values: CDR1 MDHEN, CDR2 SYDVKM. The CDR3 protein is CASSPSRGGLDEQYF. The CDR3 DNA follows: TGTGCCAGCAGCCCTAGTAGGGGGGGGTTAGACGAGCAGTACTTC.

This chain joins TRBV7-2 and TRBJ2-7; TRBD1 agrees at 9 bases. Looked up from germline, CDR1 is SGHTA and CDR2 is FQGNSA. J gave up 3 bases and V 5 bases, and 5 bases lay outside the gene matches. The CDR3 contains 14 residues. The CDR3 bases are TGTGCCAGCAGCCCCAGACAGGGGGGCTACGAGCAGTACTTC. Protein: CASSPRQGGYEQYF.

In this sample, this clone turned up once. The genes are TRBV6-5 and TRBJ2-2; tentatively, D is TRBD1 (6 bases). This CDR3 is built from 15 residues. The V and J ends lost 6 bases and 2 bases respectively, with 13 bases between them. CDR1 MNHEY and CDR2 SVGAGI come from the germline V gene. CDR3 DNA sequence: TGTGCCAGCAGCCCCGACAGGACTAACACCGGGGAGCTGTTTTTT. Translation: CASSPDRTNTGELFF.

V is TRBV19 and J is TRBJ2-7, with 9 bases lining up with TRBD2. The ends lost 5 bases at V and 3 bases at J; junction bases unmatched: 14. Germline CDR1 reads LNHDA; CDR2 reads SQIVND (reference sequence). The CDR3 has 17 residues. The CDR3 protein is CASSPIAGVGASYEQYF. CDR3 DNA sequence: TGTGCCAGTAGTCCCATAGCGGGAGTGGGGGCTAGCTACGAGCAGTACTTC.

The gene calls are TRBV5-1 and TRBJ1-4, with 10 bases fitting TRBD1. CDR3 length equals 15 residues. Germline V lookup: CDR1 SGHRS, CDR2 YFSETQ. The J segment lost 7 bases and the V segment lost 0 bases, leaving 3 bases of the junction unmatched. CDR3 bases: TGCGCCAGCAGCTTGGAAGGGACAGGGGTTGAAAAACTGTTTTTT. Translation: CASSLEGTGVEKLFF.

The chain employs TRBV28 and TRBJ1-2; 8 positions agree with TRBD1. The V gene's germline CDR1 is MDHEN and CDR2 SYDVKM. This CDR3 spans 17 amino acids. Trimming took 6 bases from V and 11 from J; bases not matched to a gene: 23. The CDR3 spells CASSPTLQGAKGGGYTF. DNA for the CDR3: TGTGCCAGCAGCCCTACTCTCCAGGGGGCGAAGGGTGGGGGGTACACCTTC.

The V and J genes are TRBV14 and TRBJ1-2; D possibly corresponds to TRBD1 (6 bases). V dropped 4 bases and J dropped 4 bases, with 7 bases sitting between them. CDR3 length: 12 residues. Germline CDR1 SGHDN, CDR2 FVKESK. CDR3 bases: TGTGCCAGCAGCCCGGACAGCTATGGCTACACCTTC. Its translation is CASSPDSYGYTF. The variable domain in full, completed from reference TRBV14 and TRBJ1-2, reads EAGVTQFPSHSVIEKGQTVTLRCDPISGHDNLYWYRRVMGKEIKFLLHFVKESKQDESGMPNNRFLAERTGGTYSTLKVQPAELEDSGVYFCASSPDSYGYTFGSGTRLTVV.

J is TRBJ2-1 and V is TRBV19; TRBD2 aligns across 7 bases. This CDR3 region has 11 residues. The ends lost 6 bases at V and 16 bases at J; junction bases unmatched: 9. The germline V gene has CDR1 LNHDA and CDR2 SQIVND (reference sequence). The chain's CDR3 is CASSLGLVCFF. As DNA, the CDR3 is TGTGCCAGTAGCCTAGGACTAGTTTGTTTCTTC.

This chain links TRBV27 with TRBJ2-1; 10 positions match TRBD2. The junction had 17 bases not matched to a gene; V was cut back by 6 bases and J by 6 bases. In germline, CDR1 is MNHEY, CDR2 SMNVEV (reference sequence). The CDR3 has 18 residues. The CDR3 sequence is CASSKQNYLTSGPNEQFF. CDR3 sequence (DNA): TGTGCCAGCAGCAAACAAAACTATTTGACTAGCGGGCCCAATGAGCAGTTCTTC.